These T cell receptor beta chains were read from a single sample in a study of blood T cell repertoires in COVID-19. The assay was immunoSEQ multiplex PCR, and TCRdb's table has in-frame clones only and misses some. The table shows around 340,000 clones, with about 86% occurring only once. The sequencing sample was made of PBMCs or T cells enriched from blood (not recorded which). The receptors were gathered from a woman aged 40 to 55 with acute COVID-19. Both conserved end residues are part of each CDR3. A D gene is named only where the DNA matches it firmly. The listing skips clone size in some rows; elsewhere it reads once, few, many or a size class.

clone size: -; D gene: -; V gene: TRBV11-2; J gene: TRBJ1-1; CDR3 DNA: TGTGCCAGCAGCTTAGACGGGGGGGCAGGGACTGAAGCTTTCTTT; CDR3 protein: CASSLDGGAGTEAFF
clone size: -; D gene: TRBD1; V gene: TRBV19; J gene: TRBJ1-3; CDR3 DNA: TGTGCCAGTAGTCTATTTCGACAGGGGGACTCTGGAAACACCATATATTTT; CDR3 protein: CASSLFRQGDSGNTIYF
clone size: -; D gene: -; V gene: TRBV7-9; J gene: TRBJ2-7; CDR3 DNA: TGTGCCAGCAGCTTAGCTGAGACTGGTTCCTACGAGCAGTACTTC; CDR3 protein: CASSLAETGSYEQYF
clone size: -; D gene: -; V gene: TRBV19; J gene: TRBJ1-2; CDR3 DNA: TGTGCCAGTAGTATTGGGCTTTCCAACTATGGCTACACCTTC; CDR3 protein: CASSIGLSNYGYTF
clone size: -; D gene: -; V gene: TRBV4-3; J gene: TRBJ2-7; CDR3 DNA: TGCGCCAGCAGCCAAGAGAATGGGGGGGCGCTACTCTCCTACGAGCAGTACTTC; CDR3 protein: CASSQENGGALLSYEQYF
clone size: -; D gene: -; V gene: TRBV5-5; J gene: TRBJ2-3; CDR3 DNA: TGTGCCAGCAGCTTGGGACAGATCCTCACAGATACGCAGTATTTT; CDR3 protein: CASSLGQILTDTQYF
clone size: -; D gene: TRBD2; V gene: TRBV23-1; J gene: TRBJ2-1; CDR3 DNA: TGCGCCAGCAGTCCGGAAGTTTCTAGCGGGAGCCTTTTCCTCTTC; CDR3 protein: CASSPEVSSGSLFLF
clone size: -; D gene: TRBD1; V gene: TRBV12-3/TRBV12-4; J gene: TRBJ2-1; CDR3 DNA: TGTGCCAGCGGGACAGGGGGCTACAATGAGCAGTTCTTC; CDR3 protein: CASGTGGYNEQFF
clone size: -; D gene: -; V gene: TRBV6-5; J gene: TRBJ1-3; CDR3 DNA: TGTGCCAGCAGTTACTCGGAGGGAAACACCATATATTTT; CDR3 protein: CASSYSEGNTIYF
clone size: -; D gene: TRBD1; V gene: TRBV29-1; J gene: TRBJ1-2; CDR3 DNA: TGCAGCGGGCGGGACAGGGGGCCGGACTATGGCTACACCTTC; CDR3 protein: CSGRDRGPDYGYTF
clone size: once; D gene: -; V gene: TRBV7-9; J gene: TRBJ2-5; CDR3 DNA: TGTGCCAGCAGCTTAAACGGTCACCTACAAGAGACCCAGTACTTC; CDR3 protein: CASSLNGHLQETQYF
clone size: -; D gene: -; V gene: TRBV6-6; J gene: TRBJ1-2; CDR3 DNA: TGTGCCAGCAGCCTCAGGGGTGGCTACACCTTC; CDR3 protein: CASSLRGGYTF
clone size: once; D gene: TRBD1; V gene: TRBV7-2; J gene: TRBJ1-1; CDR3 DNA: TGTGCCAGCAGCTTAGCGGGGACAGGGGTAAACACTGAAGCTTTCTTT; CDR3 protein: CASSLAGTGVNTEAFF
clone size: once; D gene: -; V gene: TRBV5-3; J gene: TRBJ1-2; CDR3 DNA: TGTGCCAGAAGTGACGGACAGAAGACAACTAACTATGGCTACACCTTC; CDR3 protein: CARSDGQKTTNYGYTF
clone size: -; D gene: TRBD1; V gene: TRBV10-2; J gene: TRBJ1-1; CDR3 DNA: TGCGCCAGCAGTGCCTTAGGGACAGTTAACACTGAAGCTTTCTTT; CDR3 protein: CASSALGTVNTEAFF
clone size: -; D gene: TRBD2; V gene: TRBV11-2; J gene: TRBJ2-7; CDR3 DNA: TGTGCCAGCAGCCGTACTAGCGGAATCTCCTACGAGCAGTACTTC; CDR3 protein: CASSRTSGISYEQYF
clone size: -; D gene: -; V gene: TRBV7-9; J gene: TRBJ1-5; CDR3 DNA: TGTGCCAGCAGCTCCCTCGGGACTGCTAATGAGCCCCAGCATTTT; CDR3 protein: CASSSLGTANEPQHF
clone size: -; D gene: TRBD2; V gene: TRBV5-8; J gene: TRBJ2-3; CDR3 DNA: TGTGCCAGCAGCTTAAGCGGGAGTGTGGGAACGCAGTATTTT; CDR3 protein: CASSLSGSVGTQYF
clone size: -; D gene: -; V gene: TRBV5-4; J gene: TRBJ2-7; CDR3 DNA: TGTGCCAGCAGCTTGGGCCCGAGCTCCTACGAGCAGTACTTC; CDR3 protein: CASSLGPSSYEQYF
clone size: -; D gene: TRBD2; V gene: TRBV20-1; J gene: TRBJ2-3; CDR3 DNA: TGCAGTGCTAGTCGGACTAGCGGGGGGGCCGCGGAGGTCCCAGATACGCAGTATTTT; CDR3 protein: CSASRTSGGAAEVPDTQYF
clone size: -; D gene: -; V gene: TRBV12-3/TRBV12-4; J gene: TRBJ2-3; CDR3 DNA: TGTGCCAGCATCCATAGGGGTGCAGATACGCAGTATTTT; CDR3 protein: CASIHRGADTQYF
clone size: -; D gene: -; V gene: TRBV14; J gene: TRBJ2-2; CDR3 DNA: TGTGCCAGCAGCCTCCAGGGTACGGGGGAGCTGTTTTTT; CDR3 protein: CASSLQGTGELFF
clone size: few; D gene: TRBD2; V gene: TRBV3-1/TRBV3-2; J gene: TRBJ2-1; CDR3 DNA: TGTGCCAGCAGCCATAAGAGCGGGGGGGCATCCTACAATGAGCAGTTCTTC; CDR3 protein: CASSHKSGGASYNEQFF
clone size: -; D gene: -; V gene: TRBV10-3; J gene: TRBJ1-5; CDR3 DNA: TGTGCCATCAGTGCTACAGATAGCAATCAGCCCCAGCATTTT; CDR3 protein: CAISATDSNQPQHF
clone size: once; D gene: -; V gene: TRBV2; J gene: TRBJ1-4; CDR3 DNA: TGTGCCAGCAGTAACACAGCCGGGATTAATGAAAAACTGTTTTTT; CDR3 protein: CASSNTAGINEKLFF
clone size: -; D gene: TRBD1; V gene: TRBV7-8; J gene: TRBJ1-5; CDR3 DNA: TGTGCCAGCAGCTTAAGGTGGACAGGGGTGATTCAGCCCCAGCATTTT; CDR3 protein: CASSLRWTGVIQPQHF
clone size: -; D gene: -; V gene: TRBV19; J gene: TRBJ1-5; CDR3 DNA: TGTGCCAGTCGAAGCACAGGTTATAGCAATCAGCCCCAGCATTTT; CDR3 protein: CASRSTGYSNQPQHF
clone size: -; D gene: -; V gene: TRBV11-3; J gene: TRBJ2-2; CDR3 DNA: TGTGCCAGCAGCCCCCAGTTCACCGGGGAGCTGTTTTTT; CDR3 protein: CASSPQFTGELFF
clone size: -; D gene: TRBD1; V gene: TRBV4-3; J gene: TRBJ1-1; CDR3 DNA: TGCGCCAGCAGCCAAGATTTAAGCCTCAGGGACAGCCCATCATTGGGGAAAGCTTTCTTT; CDR3 protein: CASSQDLSLRDSPSLGKAFF
clone size: -; D gene: TRBD1; V gene: TRBV7-2; J gene: TRBJ2-7; CDR3 DNA: TGTGCCAGCAGCCAACAGGGGTTGGTTTACGAGCAGTACTTC; CDR3 protein: CASSQQGLVYEQYF
clone size: -; D gene: TRBD1; V gene: TRBV4-2; J gene: TRBJ2-7; CDR3 DNA: TGTGCCAGCAGCCAAGATGAGGGACAGGGGGGAATCGAGCAGTACTTC; CDR3 protein: CASSQDEGQGGIEQYF
clone size: -; D gene: -; V gene: TRBV5-4; J gene: TRBJ1-4; CDR3 DNA: TGTGCCAGCAGCGCCACAGGGTCCGAAAAACTGTTTTTT; CDR3 protein: CASSATGSEKLFF
clone size: -; D gene: TRBD2; V gene: TRBV18; J gene: TRBJ2-1; CDR3 DNA: TGTGCCAGCTCACCAGGGACTAGCGGGAGGGCCAATGAGCAGTTCTTC; CDR3 protein: CASSPGTSGRANEQFF
clone size: -; D gene: TRBD1; V gene: TRBV5-1; J gene: TRBJ1-1; CDR3 DNA: TGCGCCAGCAGCCGGACTACAGGGGGAAACACTGAAGCTTTCTTT; CDR3 protein: CASSRTTGGNTEAFF
clone size: -; D gene: TRBD1; V gene: TRBV28; J gene: TRBJ2-1; CDR3 DNA: TGTGCCAGCAGGGGCGGACAGGGCCCCTACAATGAGCAGTTCTTC; CDR3 protein: CASRGGQGPYNEQFF
clone size: -; D gene: -; V gene: TRBV27; J gene: TRBJ1-2; CDR3 DNA: TGTGCCAGCAGTTTATCAGGGGTTGAAGGCTACACCTTC; CDR3 protein: CASSLSGVEGYTF
clone size: -; D gene: TRBD1; V gene: TRBV9; J gene: TRBJ1-4; CDR3 DNA: TGTGCCAGCAGCGTAGAGACAGGGTTGCGGGCTGAAAAACTGTTTTTT; CDR3 protein: CASSVETGLRAEKLFF